This T cell receptor beta chain was documented in a study of blood T cell repertoires in COVID-19 (dated by TCRdb to between 2020 and 2021). Regarding the complete study: The collaborator samples originated in the United States, Italy and Spain and spanned the acute and convalescent phases of COVID-19. Samples came from the ongoing ImmuneRACE study (first 160 participants) plus 1,254 subjects from 6 global collaborators. The repertoires were released in a freely available public database meant as a resource for research on the immune response to SARS-CoV-2. HLA class I and class II types, where available, came from metadata supplied by the sample provider rather than from assay-based typing. A de-identified subject ID, COVID-19 status, age in years and sex were almost always included in the sample metadata. Deeply sampled blood TCRbeta repertoires from subjects exposed to, actively infected with, or recovered from COVID-19 were included in the dataset. The material from the prospective study consisted of cDNA or gDNA derived from T cells, B-cell-depleted T cells, or PBMCs. What the research found in general, with its limitations: How much clinical and demographic metadata was included differed by source and by participant, and the metadata was provided uncurated.

Turning to this clone: The antigen it recognizes is unknown. No qualities accompany the bases; no much larger clone lies one base away.

Participants in the prospective study were aged roughly 18 to 89 years, lived in about two dozen United States geographic areas, and enrolled through a virtual design. To assign participants to cohorts, the prospective study relied on clinical history that participants themselves reported in a screening survey and a study questionnaire. Recovered participants in ImmuneRACE Cohort 3 were defined by two consecutive negative NP/OP PCR tests, clearance by a healthcare professional, or resolution of symptoms. In the prospective study, whole blood, serum and a nasopharyngeal or oropharyngeal swab were collected from each participant by mobile phlebotomists. Over a roughly two-month period, participants in the prospective study had the option of providing additional blood draws and questionnaires. Blood samples from the prospective study were shipped frozen or at room temperature prior to DNA extraction.

The immunoSEQ Assay, a bias-controlled multiplex PCR, was used to amplify TCRbeta CDR3 regions from genomic DNA. Regarding the original processing steps: Within the assay, amplification of reference gene primers was used to estimate how many nucleated cells each sample contained. To quantify the absolute abundance of each unique TCRbeta CDR3 rearrangement, sequence reads were collapsed and filtered. For each sample, productive Simpson clonality was calculated as the square root of Simpson's diversity index over productive rearrangements. TCRdb retrieved this table from immuneACCESS and kept in-frame rearrangements only. Not all clones are present; in checked studies, unresolved V genes account for under half, and no reason is known for the remainder. That table is the source of V, J and clone size, and D and trimming were worked out from the DNA. For this sample the table gives fewer than 500,000 clones, of which around 90% were detected only once. 0.7% of the sample lies in the top ten.

This receptor was identified in a woman younger than 35 who had recovered from COVID-19. Source material: PBMCs or T cells enriched from blood (not recorded which).

The DNA sequence follows: TGTGCCAGCAGCTTAACAGGGTCCCAAGAGACCCAGTACTTC. It translates as CASSLTGSQETQYF. The rearranged segments are TRBV11-2 and TRBJ2-5, with TRBD1 tentatively as D gene (6 bases match). The germline ends are 8 bases apart after V is trimmed by 2 bases and J by 1 base. According to the germline V gene, CDR1 reads SGHAT and CDR2 reads FQNNGV. The CDR3 sequence holds 14 residues, the cysteine and phenylalanine included. Just CDR3 DNA is preserved here, 42 bases in frame from base 1.